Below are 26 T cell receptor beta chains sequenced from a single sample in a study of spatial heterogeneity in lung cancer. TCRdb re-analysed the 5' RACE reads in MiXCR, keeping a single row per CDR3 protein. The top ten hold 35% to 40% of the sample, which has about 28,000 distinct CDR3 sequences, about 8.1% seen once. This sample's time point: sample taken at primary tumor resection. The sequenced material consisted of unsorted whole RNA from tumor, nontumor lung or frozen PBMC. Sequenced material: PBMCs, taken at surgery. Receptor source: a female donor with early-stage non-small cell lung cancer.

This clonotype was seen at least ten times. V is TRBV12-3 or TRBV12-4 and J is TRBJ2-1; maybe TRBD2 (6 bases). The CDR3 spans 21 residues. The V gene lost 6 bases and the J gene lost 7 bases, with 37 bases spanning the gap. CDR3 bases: TGTGCCAGCAGCTTGGGGGGATGGGTAGAGGAATTGGTGAAGGAGGCGAATGAGCAGTTCTTC. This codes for CASSLGGWVEELVKEANEQFF.

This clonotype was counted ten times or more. In DNA form, the CDR3 reads TGTGCCAGCAGTTTTGCAGGGCAAGATAGTGAAAAACTGTTTTTT. Protein sequence: CASSFAGQDSEKLFF. J is TRBJ1-4 and V is TRBV12-3 or TRBV12-4, with D maybe TRBD1 (5 bases). The CDR3 consists of 15 residues. The V end lost 3 bases, the J end lost 7 bases, and 15 bases lay between the germline ends.

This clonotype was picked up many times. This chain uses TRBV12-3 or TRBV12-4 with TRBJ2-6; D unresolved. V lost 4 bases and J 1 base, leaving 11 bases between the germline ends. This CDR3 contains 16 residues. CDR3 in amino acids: CASSSYRDSGANVLTF. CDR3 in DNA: TGTGCCAGCAGTTCTTATAGGGATTCTGGGGCCAACGTCCTGACTTTC.

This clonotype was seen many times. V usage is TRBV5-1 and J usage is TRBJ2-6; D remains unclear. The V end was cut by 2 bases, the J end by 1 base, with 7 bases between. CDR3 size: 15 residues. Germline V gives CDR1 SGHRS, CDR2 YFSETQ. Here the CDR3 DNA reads TGCGCCAGCAGCTTTGGGCAGTCTGGGGCCAACGTCCTGACTTTC. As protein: CASSFGQSGANVLTF.

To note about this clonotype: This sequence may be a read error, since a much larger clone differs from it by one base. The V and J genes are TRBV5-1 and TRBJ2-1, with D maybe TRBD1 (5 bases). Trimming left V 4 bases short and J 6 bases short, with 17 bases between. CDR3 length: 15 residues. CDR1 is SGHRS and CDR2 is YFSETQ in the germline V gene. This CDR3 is CASSLMLSRVNEQFF. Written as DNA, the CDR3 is TGCGCCAGCAGCCTCATGCTAAGCAGGGTCAATGAGCAGTTCTTC. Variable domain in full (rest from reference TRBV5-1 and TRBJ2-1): KAGVTQTPRYLIKTRGQQVTLSCSPISGHRSVSWYQQTPGQGLQFLFEYFSETQRNKGNFPGRFSGRQFSNSRSEMNVSTLELGDSALYLCASSLMLSRVNEQFFGPGTRLTVL.

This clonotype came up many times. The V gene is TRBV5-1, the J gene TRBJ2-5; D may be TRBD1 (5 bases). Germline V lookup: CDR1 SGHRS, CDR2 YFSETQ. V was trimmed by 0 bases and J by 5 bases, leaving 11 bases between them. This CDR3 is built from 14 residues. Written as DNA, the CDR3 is TGCGCCAGCAGCTTGGTGGACACCACGGAGACCCAGTACTTC. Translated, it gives CASSLVDTTETQYF.

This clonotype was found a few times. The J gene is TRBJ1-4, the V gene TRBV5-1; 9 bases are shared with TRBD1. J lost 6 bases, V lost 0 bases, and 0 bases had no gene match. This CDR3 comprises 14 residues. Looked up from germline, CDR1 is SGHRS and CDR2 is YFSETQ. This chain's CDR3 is CASSLGQGDEKLFF. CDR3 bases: TGCGCCAGCAGCTTGGGACAGGGGGATGAAAAACTGTTTTTT.

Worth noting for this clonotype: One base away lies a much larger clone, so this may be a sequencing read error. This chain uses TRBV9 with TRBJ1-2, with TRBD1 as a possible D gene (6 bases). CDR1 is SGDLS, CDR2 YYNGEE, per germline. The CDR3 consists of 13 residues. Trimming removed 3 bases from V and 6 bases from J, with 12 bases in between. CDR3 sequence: CASSARTANGYTF. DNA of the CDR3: TGTGCCAGCAGCGCCAGGACAGCCAATGGCTACACCTTC.

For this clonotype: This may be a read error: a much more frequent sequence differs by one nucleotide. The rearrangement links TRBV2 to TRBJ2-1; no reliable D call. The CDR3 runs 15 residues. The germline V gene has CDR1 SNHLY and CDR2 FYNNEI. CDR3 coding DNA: TGTGCCAGCAGTGAAGGGTGGGCCCCCTACATTGAGCAGTCCTTC. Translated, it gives CASSEGWAPYIEQSF.

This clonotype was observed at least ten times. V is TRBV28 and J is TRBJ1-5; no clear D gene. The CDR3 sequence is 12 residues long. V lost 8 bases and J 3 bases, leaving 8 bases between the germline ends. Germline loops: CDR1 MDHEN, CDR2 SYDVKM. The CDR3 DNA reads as TGTGCCAGCGACTTTTACAATCAGCCCCAGCATTTT. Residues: CASDFYNQPQHF.

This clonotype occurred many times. The CDR3 loop is CASSTTAPNEKLFF. Here the CDR3 DNA reads TGCGCCAGCAGCACGACAGCACCGAATGAAAAACTGTTTTTT. V gene TRBV5-1 combines with J gene TRBJ1-4, with D maybe TRBD1 (5 bases). V lost 4 bases, J lost 5 bases, and 12 bases lay in between. CDR3 length: 14 amino acids. Germline-derived CDR1 and CDR2 are SGHRS and YFSETQ.

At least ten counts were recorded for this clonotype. In DNA, the CDR3 is TGTGCCAGCTCACCGCGGGAACAGGGCCAAGAGACCCAGTACTTC. As protein: CASSPREQGQETQYF. The chain employs TRBV18 and TRBJ2-5, with D perhaps matching TRBD1 or TRBD2 (6 bases each). V was cut by 3 bases and J by 1 base, with 12 bases left in between. CDR3 length equals 15 residues. The V gene's germline CDR1 is KGHSH and CDR2 LQKENI.

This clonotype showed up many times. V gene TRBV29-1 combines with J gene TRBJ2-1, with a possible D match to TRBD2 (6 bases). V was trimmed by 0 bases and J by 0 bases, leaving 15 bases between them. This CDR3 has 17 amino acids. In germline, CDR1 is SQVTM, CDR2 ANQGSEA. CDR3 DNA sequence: TGCAGCGTTGAAGATCAACTAGCTCTGAGCTCCTACAATGAGCAGTTCTTC. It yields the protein CSVEDQLALSSYNEQFF.

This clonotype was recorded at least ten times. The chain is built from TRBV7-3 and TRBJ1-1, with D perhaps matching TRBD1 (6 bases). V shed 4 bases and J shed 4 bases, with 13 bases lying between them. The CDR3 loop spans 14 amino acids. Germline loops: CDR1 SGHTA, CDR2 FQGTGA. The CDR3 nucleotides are TGTGCCAGCAGCTCCCAGGGGTTTGGCACTGAAGCTTTCTTT. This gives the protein CASSSQGFGTEAFF.

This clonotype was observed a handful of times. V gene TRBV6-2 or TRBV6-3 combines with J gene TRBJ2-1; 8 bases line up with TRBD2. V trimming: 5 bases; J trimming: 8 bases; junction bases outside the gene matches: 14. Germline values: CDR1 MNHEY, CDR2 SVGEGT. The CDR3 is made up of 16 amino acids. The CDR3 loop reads CASSPRFGGRNYEQFF. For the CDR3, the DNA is TGTGCCAGCAGTCCCCGATTTGGCGGGAGGAACTATGAGCAGTTCTTC.

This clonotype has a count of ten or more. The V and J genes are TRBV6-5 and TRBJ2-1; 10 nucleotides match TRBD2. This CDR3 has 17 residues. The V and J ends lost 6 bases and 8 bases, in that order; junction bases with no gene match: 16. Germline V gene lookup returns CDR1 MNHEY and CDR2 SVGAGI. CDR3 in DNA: TGTGCCAGCAGCTGGGGCTTTCTAGCGGGAGACAGCTATGAGCAGTTCTTC. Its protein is CASSWGFLAGDSYEQFF.

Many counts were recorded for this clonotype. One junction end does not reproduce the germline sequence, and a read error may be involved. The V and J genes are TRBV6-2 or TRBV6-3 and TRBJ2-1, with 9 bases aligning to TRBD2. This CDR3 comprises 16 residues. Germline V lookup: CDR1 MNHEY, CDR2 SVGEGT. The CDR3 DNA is TGTGCCAGCAGTCGTCCAGTGAGGAGCGGGAGGTTCTGGGGAATCTTC. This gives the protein CASSRPVRSGRFWGIF.

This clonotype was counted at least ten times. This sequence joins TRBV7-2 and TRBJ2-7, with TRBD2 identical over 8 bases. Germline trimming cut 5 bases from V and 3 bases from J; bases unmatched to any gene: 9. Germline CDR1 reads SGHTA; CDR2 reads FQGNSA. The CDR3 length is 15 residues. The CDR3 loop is CASSPQIAGNYEQYF. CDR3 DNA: TGTGCCAGCAGCCCCCAAATAGCGGGAAACTACGAGCAGTACTTC.

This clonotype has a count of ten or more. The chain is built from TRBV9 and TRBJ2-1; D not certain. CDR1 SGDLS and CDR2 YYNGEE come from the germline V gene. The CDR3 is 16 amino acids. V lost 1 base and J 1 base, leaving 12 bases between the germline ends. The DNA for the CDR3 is TGTGCCAGCAGCGTATTAGAGTATACTTCCTACAATGAGCAGTTCTTC. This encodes CASSVLEYTSYNEQFF.

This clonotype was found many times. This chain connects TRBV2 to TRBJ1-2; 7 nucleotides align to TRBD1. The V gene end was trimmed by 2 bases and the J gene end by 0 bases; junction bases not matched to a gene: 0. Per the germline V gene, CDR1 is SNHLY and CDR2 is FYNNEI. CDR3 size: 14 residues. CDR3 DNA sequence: TGTGCCAGCAGTGAACAGGGGGCTAACTATGGCTACACCTTC. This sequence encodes CASSEQGANYGYTF.

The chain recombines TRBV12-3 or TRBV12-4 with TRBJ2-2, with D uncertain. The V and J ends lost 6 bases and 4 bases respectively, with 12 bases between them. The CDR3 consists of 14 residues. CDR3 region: CASSFTSPTGELFF. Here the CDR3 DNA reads TGTGCCAGCAGCTTCACCTCCCCCACCGGGGAGCTGTTTTTT.

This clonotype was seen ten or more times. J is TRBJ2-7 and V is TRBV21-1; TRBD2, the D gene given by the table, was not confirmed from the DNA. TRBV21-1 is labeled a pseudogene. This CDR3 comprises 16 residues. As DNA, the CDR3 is TGTGCCAGCAGCGAAGGACTAGCGGCGAGCTCCTACGAGCAGTACGTC. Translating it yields CASSEGLAASSYEQYV.

The CDR3 bases are TGTGCCAGCAGTTCCAGGGGGCCAGGAGGCTACACCTTC. Protein: CASSSRGPGGYTF. The chain recombines TRBV7-9 with TRBJ1-2; 8 nucleotides line up with TRBD1. The CDR3 is 13 amino acids. After removal of 6 bases from V and 8 bases from J, the junction contained 8 bases not matched to a gene. Germline V gene lookup returns CDR1 SEHNR and CDR2 FQNEAQ (reference sequence).

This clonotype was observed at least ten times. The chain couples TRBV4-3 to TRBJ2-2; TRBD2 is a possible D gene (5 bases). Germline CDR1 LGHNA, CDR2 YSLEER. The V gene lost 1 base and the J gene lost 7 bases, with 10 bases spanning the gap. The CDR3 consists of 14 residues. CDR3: CASSQGEPFGELFF. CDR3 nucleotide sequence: TGCGCCAGCAGCCAAGGGGAGCCATTCGGGGAGCTGTTTTTT.

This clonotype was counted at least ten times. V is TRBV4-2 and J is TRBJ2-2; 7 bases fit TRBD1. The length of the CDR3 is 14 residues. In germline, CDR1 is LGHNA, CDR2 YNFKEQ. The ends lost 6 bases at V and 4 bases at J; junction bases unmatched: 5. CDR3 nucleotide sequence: TGTGCCAGCAGGAGGACAGGCGGCACCGGGGAGCTGTTTTTT. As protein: CASRRTGGTGELFF.

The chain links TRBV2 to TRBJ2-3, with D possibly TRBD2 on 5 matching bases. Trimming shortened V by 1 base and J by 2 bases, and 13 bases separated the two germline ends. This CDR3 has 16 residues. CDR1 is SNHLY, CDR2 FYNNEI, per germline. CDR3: CASSEVGGMNTDTQYF. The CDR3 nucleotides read TGTGCCAGCAGTGAAGTCGGAGGAATGAACACAGATACGCAGTATTTT.